What follows describes a single TCR beta chain. What antigen it recognizes has not been identified. Base quality data are lacking; no much larger clone is found one base away. The data originate from a study of shared clonotypes between healthy human individuals (dated by TCRdb to the early 2020s). Broadly, across the study: A couple of women and a few men aged 18 to 49 years were included in the cohort. For each donor, CD4 naive and CD4 memory were each run on three plates, CD8 naive on two plates, and CD8 memory on one plate. The study deeply sequenced blood TCR repertoires of about 5 healthy adults to estimate repertoire size and the extent of clonotype sharing between individuals. To increase sequencing depth and limit assay-specific biases, TCR repertoire library preparation and sequencing were carried out by different laboratories using diverse techniques. Between about 0.85 and 10 billion PBMCs per donor were obtained by leukapheresis. Points the paper makes about the study in general: Sampling was restricted to blood, and TCR repertoires in tissue are likely to differ from TCR repertoires in blood. Even with the large sequencing depth, rarefaction of the sorted-subset datasets indicated that sequencing was incomplete. Larger estimated clonotype richness was generally found for naive subsets than for memory subsets. The genetic and exposure-history diversity represented was limited by the small number of donors. Based on pairwise subsampling, the degree of clonotype sharing among donors was expected to be affected by sequencing depth. Across a handful of donors, approximately 5% of naive CD4, roughly 3.8% of naive CD8, under 2.5% of memory CD4, and under 0.45% of memory CD8 clonotypes were shared. Higher generation probabilities were observed for clonotypes shared by all four sorted-subset donors than for non-shared clonotypes.

Donors were healthy HIV-negative adults with no recently reported acute infections or vaccinations. All donors were Caucasian adults living in Nashville, Tennessee, USA. Magnetic negative selection was used to enrich CD4+ T cells, after which naive cells were positively selected on CD45RA and the negative fraction became the memory subset. Blood was obtained by leukapheresis, after which PBMCs were separated by Ficoll-Histopaque density gradient centrifugation and cryopreserved in liquid nitrogen vapor phase. Purity and quantity of every magnetically sorted T cell population were checked by analytical flow cytometry. From each sorted fraction, genomic DNA was isolated and quantified by UV absorbance on a Nanodrop 2000c. Using the deep immunoSEQ assay, TCR CDR3 regions were amplified from genomic DNA by multiplex PCR. Genomic DNA extracted from each cell subset was distributed evenly over all wells of several immunoSEQ 96-well plates, and each plate served as one replicate. For sorted subsets, each replicate PCR was loaded with 200 ng genomic DNA, equivalent to 25,000 to 35,000 T cell genomes. Purified libraries were quantified with a Qubit 3.0 fluorometer, sized on a Bioanalyzer 2100, and re-quantified with the KAPA Library Quantification kit. Every immunoSEQ 96-well plate was sequenced on a separate single-read 150-cycle Illumina NextSeq 550 flow cell. On the study's bioinformatics: Because only junctional sequences without quality scores were contained in the immunoSEQ output, filtering matching that applied to full-length reads could not be performed. Sequences were annotated with PyIR, a Python wrapper for IgBLAST v1.9, and V/J genes and CDR3 were assigned using IMGT germline references. Reads were filtered out if the reads had weak V/J assignments (E-value above 1e-6), no CDR3, stop codons, out-of-frame junctions, or ambiguous translated residues. V3J clonotypes were defined by identical inferred V gene, J gene, and CDR3 amino acid sequence. Percentage overlap between repertoires was calculated by dividing the number of shared unique clonotypes by the size of the smaller repertoire. Three approaches were used to assess repertoire richness: RTK rarefaction, the Chao1 estimator, and Recon v2.1 estimates of unobserved clonotypes. Generation probabilities were computed with OLGA for all TCRbeta clonotypes obtained by the gDNA method from four donors. TCRdb limited this immuneACCESS table to in-frame rearrangements with V and J called. A share of clones is missing; checked studies link under half to unresolved V genes, and the rest is unexplained. V and J calls and clone size are those listed in that table; D and trimming were worked out from the DNA. Across this sample there are 2 million to 2.5 million clones, with approximately 93% seen only once. The ten largest clones add up to 0.39% of the sample.

CDR1 MDHEN and CDR2 SYDVKM were looked up in the germline V gene. Trimming at the junction amounts to 4 bases on V and 8 bases on J, and the germline ends lie 14 bases apart. The CDR3 has 14 amino acids, counting the end cysteine and phenylalanine. Of all the DNA, just the CDR3 is kept, 42 bases in frame from base 1. The chain links TRBV28 with TRBJ1-4; tentative D gene TRBD1, with 5 bases matching. Sequenced material: naive CD4+ T cells from PBMCs. Taken with the paper, the label for cell subset or site translates to: CD45RA+ positively selected. The receptor was isolated from a young man in good health. Some clones in this sample may be carry-over from other donors' samples. The nucleotides read TGTGCCAGCAGTTCGCAGGGTGTAAAAGAAAAACTGTTTTTT. Its coded protein is CASSSQGVKEKLFF. Full variable domain (CDR3 extended with the reference TRBV28 and TRBJ1-4 proteins): DVKVTQSSRYLVKRTGEKVFLECVQDMDHENMFWYRQDPGLGLRLIYFSYDVKMKEKGDIPEGYSVSREKKERFSLILESASTNQTSMYLCASSSQGVKEKLFFGSGTQLSVL.